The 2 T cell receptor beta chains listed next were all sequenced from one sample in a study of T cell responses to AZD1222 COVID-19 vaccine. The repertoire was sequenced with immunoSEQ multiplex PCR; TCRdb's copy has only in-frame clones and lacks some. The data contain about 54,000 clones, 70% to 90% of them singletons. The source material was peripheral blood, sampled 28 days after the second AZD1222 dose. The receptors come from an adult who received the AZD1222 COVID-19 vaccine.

CDR3 DNA sequence: TGTGCCAGTAGTATAGGCTCTCTAGGGCCTTATGGCTACACCTTC. Residues: CASSIGSLGPYGYTF. This rearrangement joins TRBV19 to TRBJ1-2; D is undetermined. This CDR3 comprises 15 residues. The germline gives CDR1 LNHDA, CDR2 SQIVND (reference sequence). The V gene lost 1 base and the J gene lost 5 bases, with 14 bases spanning the gap.

This CDR3 reads CSVEGQSQETQYF. For the CDR3, the DNA is TGCAGCGTTGAGGGGCAGAGCCAAGAGACCCAGTACTTC. The chain combines TRBV29-1 with TRBJ2-5; possibly TRBD1 for D (5 bases). The CDR3 contains 13 residues. Trimming took off 3 bases at V and 1 base at J, with 9 bases between the two ends. Germline lookup yields CDR1 SQVTM and CDR2 ANQGSEA.